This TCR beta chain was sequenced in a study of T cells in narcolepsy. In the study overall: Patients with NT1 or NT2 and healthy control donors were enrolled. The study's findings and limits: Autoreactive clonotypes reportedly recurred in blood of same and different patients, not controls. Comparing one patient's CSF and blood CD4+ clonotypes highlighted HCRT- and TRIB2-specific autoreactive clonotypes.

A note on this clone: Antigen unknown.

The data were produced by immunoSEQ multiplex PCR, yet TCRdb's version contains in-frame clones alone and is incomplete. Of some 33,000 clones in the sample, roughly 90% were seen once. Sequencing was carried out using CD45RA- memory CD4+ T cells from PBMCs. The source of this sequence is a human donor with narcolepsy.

CDR3 sequence: CASRLDRAVIEQYF. DNA for the CDR3: TGTGCCAGCAGACTCGACAGGGCGGTAATAGAGCAGTACTTC. The chain recombines TRBV28 with TRBJ2-7; 7 bases align to TRBD1. The CDR3 sequence is 14 residues long. Germline CDR1 is MDHEN and CDR2 is SYDVKM. Trimming took 6 bases from V and 7 from J; bases not matched to a gene: 12.